This T cell receptor (beta chain) was recorded in a study of T cells after yellow fever vaccination. Trimming removed 2 bases from V and 5 bases from J, with 12 bases in between. CDR1 MNHEY and CDR2 SVGAGI come from the germline V gene. CDR3 length: 14 amino acids. Via MiXCR, TCRdb re-called the 5' RACE reads, giving one row per CDR3 protein. This table has some 80,000 distinct CDR3 sequences, less than 15% appearing once. This clonotype originated in a young man who received the YFV17D yellow fever vaccine. J is TRBJ1-1 and V is TRBV6-5; D call uncertain. Here the sequenced sample was CD8+ T cells not binding an NS4B(214-222) dextramer, sorted from PBMCs, taken about 21 days after the first yellow fever vaccination. CDR3 bases: TGTGCCAGCAGTTACGCGGGTCTTCGGACTGAAGCTTTCTTT. Its translation: CASSYAGLRTEAFF.